Below, 29 T cell receptor beta chains from the same sample are listed, as sequenced in a study of cytomegalovirus exposure and HLA in healthy donors. Primers for the PCR totalled 60 Vbeta and 13 Jbeta. Measured with immunoSEQ multiplex PCR; TCRdb has only the in-frame clones, and not every one. The sample table sets out roughly 77,000 clones. The specimen sequenced was PBMCs. The source of these receptors is a female donor in good health and CMV-seropositive.

DNA for the CDR3: TGTGCCAGCAGCCCACCCGGGACTCCAAACTTTAATGAGCAGTTCTTC. This gives the protein CASSPPGTPNFNEQFF. The V gene is TRBV7-2, the J gene TRBJ2-1; a possible D gene is TRBD2 (6 bases). The germline V gene has CDR1 SGHTA and CDR2 FQGNSA. V lost 5 bases and J lost 7, with 21 bases in between. CDR3 size: 16 residues.

The genes are TRBV7-2 and TRBJ2-1; TRBD2 matches 8 bases. There are 14 residues in the CDR3. Germline V gene data show CDR1 as SGHTA and CDR2 as FQGNSA. Trimming at V came to 1 base and at J to 12 bases, leaving 8 bases not matched to a gene. CDR3 DNA sequence: TGTGCCAGCAGCTTAGTCGGGGGGGCCATAGGGCAGTTCTTC. This codes for CASSLVGGAIGQFF.

Comment on this clone: This same CDR3 is encoded by further DNA sequences in the sample. The V and J genes are TRBV29-1 and TRBJ1-6, with 7 positions matching TRBD1. The CDR3 extends over 13 amino acids. After removal of 6 bases from V and 7 bases from J, the junction contained 6 bases not matched to a gene. The germline V gene encodes CDR1 SQVTM and CDR2 ANQGSEA. CDR3 region: CSVGQDRNSPLHF. CDR3 in DNA: TGCAGCGTAGGACAGGATAGGAATTCACCCCTCCACTTT.

V is TRBV5-4 and J is TRBJ1-3, with D possibly being TRBD1 (6 bases). The CDR3 runs to 16 residues. V was trimmed by 4 bases and J by 0 bases, leaving 14 bases between them. The germline V gene has CDR1 SGHNT and CDR2 YYREEE (reference sequence). In DNA, the CDR3 is TGTGCCAGCAGCCCCAGGGGCCCGAGCTCTGGAAACACCATATATTTT. Its translation is CASSPRGPSSGNTIYF.

This chain links TRBV6-1 with TRBJ1-1; tentative D call: TRBD1 (6 bases). The germline CDR1 and CDR2 sequences are MNHNS and SASEGT. The CDR3 covers 15 residues. Trimming pared 4 bases from V and 6 bases from J, leaving 18 bases between. In nucleotides, the CDR3 is TGTGCCAGCAGTGTTTTCAGGGGAAGGGTCCCTGAAGCTTTCTTT. Protein product: CASSVFRGRVPEAFF.

J is TRBJ2-7 and V is TRBV5-5; perhaps TRBD2 as D (5 bases). Germline V gene sequence: CDR1 SGHKS, CDR2 YYEKEE (reference sequence). CDR3 length: 14 amino acids. V gave up 4 bases and J gave up 3 bases, with 14 bases separating them. CDR3 coding DNA: TGTGCCAGCAGCCGATTCGACGGGGACTACGAGCAGTACTTC. This codes for CASSRFDGDYEQYF.

The V call is TRBV9, the J call TRBJ2-5; D is ambiguous. Trimming took 0 bases from V and 4 from J, leaving 7 bases between them. The CDR3 is 13 residues long. Germline V gives CDR1 SGDLS, CDR2 YYNGEE. The chain's CDR3 is CASSVDSGETQYF. CDR3 sequence (DNA): TGTGCCAGCAGCGTAGATTCGGGAGAGACCCAGTACTTC.

This chain joins TRBV6-5 and TRBJ2-1; TRBD2 matches 14 bases. CDR3 length: 15 residues. The J segment lost 7 bases and the V segment lost 5 bases, leaving 4 bases of the junction unmatched. The germline V gene has CDR1 MNHEY and CDR2 SVGAGI. The CDR3 nucleotides are TGTGCCAGCAGTAAGACTAGCGGGGGGGTGAATGAGCAGTTCTTC. It is translated as CASSKTSGGVNEQFF.

The rearrangement joins TRBV7-9 to TRBJ2-3; tentatively, D is TRBD1 (6 bases). V was trimmed by 4 bases and J by 0 bases, leaving 14 bases between them. Germline V gene sequence: CDR1 SEHNR, CDR2 FQNEAQ (reference sequence). The CDR3 covers 16 residues. The CDR3 is CASSSRQGPSTDTQYF. For the CDR3, the DNA is TGTGCCAGCAGCTCCCGGCAGGGGCCAAGCACAGATACGCAGTATTTT.

V is TRBV7-2 and J is TRBJ1-2; 8 positions match TRBD1. V dropped 2 bases and J dropped 6; count of bases not matched to a gene: 11. The CDR3 has 16 amino acids. Germline-derived CDR1 and CDR2 are SGHTA and FQGNSA. The chain's CDR3 is CASSLNHGQGADGYTF. CDR3 nucleotide sequence: TGTGCCAGCAGCTTAAATCATGGACAGGGCGCAGATGGCTACACCTTC.

The CDR3 DNA reads TGTGCCAGCAGCTCCAGGGTCTCCTACGAGCAGTACTTC. Amino acid sequence: CASSSRVSYEQYF. This chain joins TRBV7-9 and TRBJ2-7; a weak D match, TRBD1 (5 bases). Germline V gene lookup returns CDR1 SEHNR and CDR2 FQNEAQ (reference sequence). The CDR3 runs to 13 residues. Trimming took off 4 bases at V and 0 bases at J, with 7 bases between the two ends.

The V call is TRBV4-1, the J call TRBJ2-7; D ambiguous. V shed 2 bases and J shed 2 bases, with 10 bases lying between them. This CDR3 spans 14 amino acids. Per germline, CDR1 MGHRA and CDR2 YSYEKL. The CDR3 reads CASSQLQQAYEQYF. DNA for the CDR3: TGCGCCAGCAGCCAATTACAGCAAGCCTACGAGCAGTACTTC.

The V gene is TRBV14, the J gene TRBJ2-7; D possibly corresponds to TRBD2 (5 bases). The V and J ends lost 1 base and 3 bases respectively, with 7 bases between them. Germline-derived CDR1 and CDR2 are SGHDN and FVKESK. The CDR3 runs 13 residues. CDR3 sequence reads: CASSQVGGYEQYF. CDR3 sequence (DNA): TGTGCCAGCAGCCAAGTCGGAGGCTACGAGCAGTACTTC.

V is TRBV29-1 and J is TRBJ2-7; D not resolved. The V end was cut by 4 bases, the J end by 0 bases, with 10 bases between. Germline CDR1 and CDR2: SQVTM and ANQGSEA. This CDR3 is 13 amino acids long. The CDR3 reads CSVAGVSSYEQYF. In DNA form, the CDR3 reads TGCAGCGTTGCGGGTGTAAGCTCCTACGAGCAGTACTTC.

The chain combines TRBV6-5 with TRBJ1-4; possibly TRBD1 for D (5 bases). The CDR3 runs 14 residues. V was cut by 0 bases and J by 6 bases, with 8 bases left in between. Germline lookup yields CDR1 MNHEY and CDR2 SVGAGI. This CDR3 is CASSYSPTDEKLFF. In DNA form, the CDR3 reads TGTGCCAGCAGTTACTCTCCGACAGATGAAAAACTGTTTTTT.

This chain uses TRBV4-1 with TRBJ1-1; D is perhaps TRBD1 (5 bases). Deletions cut 2 bases from V and 5 bases from J, with 15 bases between. Germline V gene lookup returns CDR1 MGHRA and CDR2 YSYEKL. This CDR3 has 15 residues. CDR3 sequence: CASSQIGRGRTEAFF. DNA of the CDR3: TGCGCCAGCAGCCAAATTGGGAGGGGCAGGACTGAAGCTTTCTTT.

J is TRBJ1-2 and V is TRBV18; D perhaps matches TRBD1 (6 bases). V gave up 10 bases and J gave up 7 bases, with 19 bases separating them. The CDR3 sequence is 13 residues long. Germline assignment: CDR1 KGHSH and CDR2 LQKENI. For the CDR3, the DNA is TGTGCCACCGCCGCCGGGGGGCGGGGTGGCTACACCTTC. Translation gives CATAAGGRGGYTF.

This chain joins TRBV28 and TRBJ2-7, with D perhaps TRBD1 (6 bases). Germline V CDR1 and CDR2: MDHEN, SYDVKM. This CDR3 has 13 residues. The V end was cut by 7 bases, the J end by 6 bases, with 16 bases between. CDR3 loop: CASTSGHTVEQYF. CDR3 coding DNA: TGTGCCAGCACCTCGGGACACACCGTCGAGCAGTACTTC.

The chain is built from TRBV5-6 and TRBJ2-7; 10 nucleotides line up with TRBD2. This CDR3 has 14 residues. With V trimmed by 4 bases and J by 4 bases, 5 bases remained unmatched. CDR1 and CDR2 from the germline V gene are SGHDT and YYEEEE. The CDR3 DNA reads as TGTGCCAGCAGCAGCGGACTAGCGGAATACGAGCAGTACTTC. This encodes CASSSGLAEYEQYF.

This chain joins TRBV12-1 and TRBJ2-1; the table's D gene call, TRBD2, was not cross checked with the DNA. TRBV12-1 is recorded as a pseudogene. This CDR3 is 16 amino acids long. The CDR3 region has the DNA TGTGCCAGCAGCTTGGGGACTAGCGGGAGAGGCAATGAGCAGTTCTTC. Protein sequence: CASSLGTSGRGNEQFF.

The V gene is TRBV10-3, the J gene TRBJ1-2; possibly TRBD1 for D (6 bases). Trimming shortened V by 5 bases and J by 7 bases, and 14 bases separated the two germline ends. Germline V lookup: CDR1 ENHRY, CDR2 SYGVKD. This CDR3 has 13 residues. DNA of the CDR3: TGTGCCATCAGTTATACAGGGAGTGGTGGCTACACCTTC. Translating gives CAISYTGSGGYTF.

The chain is built from TRBV6-4 and TRBJ2-5; D gene ambiguous. Trimming removed 3 bases from V and 0 bases from J, with 17 bases in between. Germline V lookup: CDR1 MRHNA, CDR2 SNTAGT. The CDR3 is 17 residues long. The CDR3 spells CASSEYEPWRHQETQYF. DNA of the CDR3: TGTGCCAGCAGTGAATACGAACCCTGGAGACACCAAGAGACCCAGTACTTC.

CDR3 bases: TGTGCCACCAGCAAATTTCCTAGGCAAGAGACCCAGTACTTC. Translation gives CATSKFPRQETQYF. V gene TRBV15 combines with J gene TRBJ2-5; no clear D gene. Trimming took off 4 bases at V and 2 bases at J, with 11 bases between the two ends. The CDR3 loop spans 14 amino acids. The germline gives CDR1 LNHNV, CDR2 YYDKDF (reference sequence).

The chain carries TRBV25-1 and TRBJ1-6, with 8 bases aligning to TRBD1. The CDR3 loop spans 15 amino acids. The ends lost 5 bases at V and 8 bases at J; junction bases unmatched: 8. Germline CDR1 and CDR2: MGHDK and SYGVNS. Written as DNA, the CDR3 is TGTGCCAGCAGTAGACGGACAGGGAAGGATTCACCCCTCCACTTT. Its translation is CASSRRTGKDSPLHF.

The chain couples TRBV5-4 to TRBJ2-1, with 9 bases fitting TRBD2. The germline V gene encodes CDR1 SGHNT and CDR2 YYREEE (reference sequence). The CDR3 covers 15 residues. Trimming at V came to 4 bases and at J to 2 bases, leaving 4 bases not matched to a gene. The CDR3 bases are TGTGCCAGCAGCGTAGCGGGGGCCACCTACAATGAGCAGTTCTTC. This sequence encodes CASSVAGATYNEQFF.

This chain connects TRBV9 to TRBJ1-2; D gene unclear. CDR3 size: 14 residues. Looked up from germline, CDR1 is SGDLS and CDR2 is YYNGEE. Trimming stripped 2 bases from V and 2 bases from J, with 10 bases between. The CDR3 nucleotides read TGTGCCAGCAGCGTCTCTACTGAGAACTATGGCTACACCTTC. This translates into CASSVSTENYGYTF. Full variable domain (remainder filled in from reference TRBV9 and TRBJ1-2): DSGVTQTPKHLITATGQRVTLRCSPRSGDLSVYWYQQSLDQGLQFLIQYYNGEERAKGNILERFSAQQFPDLHSELNLSSLELGDSALYFCASSVSTENYGYTFGSGTRLTVV.

This rearrangement joins TRBV5-1 to TRBJ1-1; D remains unclear. This CDR3 region has 12 residues. V lost 4 bases to trimming and J lost 0 bases, with 4 bases between them. Germline V CDR1 and CDR2: SGHRS, YFSETQ. The DNA for the CDR3 is TGCGCCAGCAGCCTCCTGAACACTGAAGCTTTCTTT. Amino acid sequence: CASSLLNTEAFF. Full variable domain (rest looked up from reference TRBV5-1 and TRBJ1-1): KAGVTQTPRYLIKTRGQQVTLSCSPISGHRSVSWYQQTPGQGLQFLFEYFSETQRNKGNFPGRFSGRQFSNSRSEMNVSTLELGDSALYLCASSLLNTEAFFGQGTRLTVV.

The chain couples TRBV7-9 to TRBJ2-5; 8 positions agree with TRBD2. The CDR3 contains 16 residues. Germline loops: CDR1 SEHNR, CDR2 FQNEAQ (reference sequence). V shed 2 bases and J 2 bases; nucleotides not matched to a gene: 7. The CDR3 loop is CASSLRGGGTQETQYF. Written as DNA, the CDR3 is TGTGCCAGCAGCTTACGGGGCGGGGGGACTCAAGAGACCCAGTACTTC.

This chain uses TRBV2 with TRBJ1-1, with D perhaps TRBD1 (6 bases). Per germline, CDR1 SNHLY and CDR2 FYNNEI. The CDR3 is made up of 13 amino acids. The germline V and J ends were trimmed by 7 bases and 5 bases, with 14 bases remaining between them. In DNA form, the CDR3 reads TGTGCCAGCATGGGGGCAGGGTTAACTGAAGCTTTCTTT. Its protein is CASMGAGLTEAFF.